Included here is one T cell receptor (beta chain) sequence, with context. Its cognate antigen is unknown. These data originate in a study of cytomegalovirus exposure and HLA in healthy donors. Generated by immunoSEQ multiplex PCR, the TCRdb table keeps only in-frame clones and is missing some. Of about 110,000 clones listed, around 95% are singletons. The donors were members of the roughly 130-subject validation cohort (separate from the approximately 730-subject first cohort). Study-level points and caveats: Most TCR sequences were uncommon, yet certain public TCRs appeared in many donors. First-cohort TCR clusters were later found to tend to co-occur in the approximately 120 validation repertoires. The CMV antigen specificity of three CMV-associated chains was confirmed through in vitro analysis.

Germline assignment: CDR1 KGHSH and CDR2 LQKENI. CDR3 length: 15 amino acids. Trimming took 3 bases from V and 5 from J; bases not matched to a gene: 9. This chain uses TRBV18 with TRBJ2-5, with 7 bases lining up with TRBD1. Input material: PBMCs. This clonotype was obtained from a woman aged 18-30 years in good health and CMV-seronegative. The CDR3 is CASSPPTGPEETQYF. The CDR3 region has the DNA TGTGCCAGCTCACCCCCGACAGGGCCAGAGGAGACCCAGTACTTC.